The 10 T cell receptor beta chains reported below all come from one sample, sequenced in a study of blood T cell repertoires in COVID-19. TCRdb keeps only in-frame clones here, not all; method: immunoSEQ multiplex PCR. Found here are a few hundred thousand clones, over 75% of them singletons; the top ten hold less than 5.5%. The sequenced sample consisted of PBMCs or T cells enriched from blood (not recorded which). These receptors originate from a young man who had recovered from COVID-19.

The chain uses TRBV21-1 and TRBJ1-3; the DNA was not compared with TRBD1, the D call given in the table. TRBV21-1 has pseudogene status. This CDR3 spans 12 amino acids. The CDR3 bases are TGTGCCAGCAGCAAGGATCCGGGACAGGGTCTTTTT. It codes for CASSKDPGQGLF.

The gene calls are TRBV7-2 and TRBJ2-5, with 8 nucleotides matching TRBD2. The junction had 3 bases not matched to a gene; V was cut back by 1 base and J by 2 bases. CDR3 length equals 15 residues. Germline CDR1 and CDR2: SGHTA and FQGNSA. CDR3 nucleotides: TGTGCCAGCAGCTTAGTGGGCGGGGGGCAAGAGACCCAGTACTTC. This translates into CASSLVGGGQETQYF.

The J gene is TRBJ2-3, the V gene TRBV2; weak D call: TRBD2 (5 bases). The germline gives CDR1 SNHLY, CDR2 FYNNEI. V was cut by 8 bases and J by 1 base, with 13 bases left in between. This CDR3 spans 14 amino acids. Written as DNA, the CDR3 is TGTGCCAGCGATGAGGGCTTGGGCACAGATACGCAGTATTTT. Its protein product is CASDEGLGTDTQYF.

The chain is built from TRBV6-5 and TRBJ2-7, with D perhaps TRBD1 (5 bases). Germline loops: CDR1 MNHEY, CDR2 SVGAGI. This CDR3 comprises 12 residues. With 6 bases removed from V and 1 base from J, the gap between germline ends came to 7 bases. CDR3 residues: CASRGPSYEQYF. The CDR3 DNA reads as TGTGCCAGCAGGGGGCCTTCCTACGAGCAGTACTTC.

The rearrangement uses TRBV6-5 and TRBJ1-5, with 8 nucleotides matching TRBD1. Losses at the gene ends were 6 bases for V and 3 bases for J; bases not matched to a gene: 7. The CDR3 is 15 amino acids. Germline CDR1 MNHEY, CDR2 SVGAGI. The CDR3 sequence: CASSLDRGLNQPQHF. CDR3 DNA sequence: TGTGCCAGCAGCCTCGACAGGGGACTCAATCAGCCCCAGCATTTT.

To note about this clone: The same CDR3 is also encoded by other DNA sequences in this sample. The chain carries TRBV5-1 and TRBJ2-1, with 9 bases identical to TRBD1. CDR3 length equals 15 residues. Trimming removed 3 bases from V and 4 bases from J; junction bases left unmatched: 5. Germline values: CDR1 SGHRS, CDR2 YFSETQ. CDR3 protein: CASSSGQGSYNEQFF. DNA of the CDR3: TGCGCCAGCAGCTCGGGACAGGGTAGTTACAATGAGCAGTTCTTC.

This clone has a single count. The V gene is TRBV5-1, the J gene TRBJ1-2, with 7 bases matching TRBD1. Germline V CDR1 and CDR2: SGHRS, YFSETQ. V shed 4 bases, J shed 5 bases, and the junction held 8 bases outside the gene matches. This CDR3 comprises 14 residues. CDR3 coding DNA: TGCGCCAGCAGCCTGGAGACAGGGAGGTATGGCTACACCTTC. Amino acid sequence: CASSLETGRYGYTF.

The chain links TRBV24-1 to TRBJ2-1; TRBD1 might be the D (6 bases). The CDR3 contains 16 residues. Per the germline V gene, CDR1 is KGHDR and CDR2 is SFDVKD. V lost 4 bases and J lost 8, with 20 bases in between. This CDR3 reads CATSDRGQTTTDEQFF. For the CDR3, the DNA is TGTGCCACCAGTGACAGGGGTCAGACGACGACAGATGAGCAGTTCTTC.

This clone appeared once. V and J are TRBV6-5 and TRBJ1-2; D not resolved. Germline V gene lookup returns CDR1 MNHEY and CDR2 SVGAGI. Trimming took off 5 bases at V and 4 bases at J, with 14 bases between the two ends. CDR3 length: 14 residues. The CDR3 protein is CASSPAGRGYGYTF. The CDR3 coding sequence is TGTGCCAGCAGTCCCGCCGGTCGGGGCTATGGCTACACCTTC.

This clone came up once. The genes are TRBV19 and TRBJ1-2; 8 bases line up with TRBD1. Germline V gene data show CDR1 as LNHDA and CDR2 as SQIVND (reference sequence). The CDR3 is made up of 11 amino acids. Germline trimming cut 6 bases from V and 6 bases from J; bases unmatched to any gene: 0. CDR3: CASRQGDGYTF. In nucleotides, the CDR3 is TGTGCCAGTAGACAGGGGGATGGCTACACCTTC.